The TCR beta chain described here comes from a study of cytomegalovirus exposure and HLA in healthy donors. The overall study: As released early, the data held roughly 85 million unique TCRs from HLA-typed donors. Findings and limits, study-wide: Some segments of the V type, notably TRBV6-2 and TRBV6-3, were excluded as indistinguishable. Most TCR sequences were uncommon, yet certain public TCRs appeared in many donors.

J gave up 6 bases and V 0 bases, and 8 bases lay outside the gene matches. The CDR3 covers 16 residues. Germline CDR1 SGHNT, CDR2 YYREEE (reference sequence). Likely unrecorded immune exposures existed in these nominally healthy donors. Both 60 Vbeta primers and 13 Jbeta primers went into the PCR. Some clones are missing from TCRdb's copy, which holds only in-frame ones; the method was immunoSEQ multiplex PCR. The sample consists of approximately 220,000 clones, about three quarters of them appearing once. Worth noting for this clone: Antigen specificity is unknown.

The sample consisted of PBMCs. The chain is built from TRBV5-4 and TRBJ2-1; 8 bases are shared with TRBD1. The TCR comes from a male donor in good health and CMV-seronegative. This chain's CDR3 is CASSLGAGQGGNEQFF. Here the CDR3 DNA reads TGTGCCAGCAGCTTGGGAGCCGGACAGGGTGGCAATGAGCAGTTCTTC.